These 19 T cell receptor beta chains were sequenced from one sample in a study of blood T cell repertoires in COVID-19. TCRdb's table, derived via immunoSEQ multiplex PCR, lists solely in-frame clones and lacks some. The table includes a few hundred thousand clones, 82% detected once. The sample was peripheral blood. These receptors originate from a woman aged 18-35 years with acute or convalescent COVID-19.

The chain employs TRBV18 and TRBJ1-2; 8 bases line up with TRBD1. CDR1 KGHSH and CDR2 LQKENI come from the germline V gene. Losses at the gene ends were 3 bases for V and 4 bases for J; bases not matched to a gene: 4. The CDR3 covers 14 residues. CDR3 coding DNA: TGTGCCAGCTCACCCGGGACAGGACTCTATGGCTACACCTTC. As protein: CASSPGTGLYGYTF.

The chain is built from TRBV6-5 and TRBJ1-6; the D gene is possibly TRBD1 (5 bases). Trimming cost V 2 bases and J 8 bases, with 10 bases left between them. The CDR3 is 14 amino acids. Germline-derived CDR1 and CDR2 are MNHEY and SVGAGI. CDR3 region: CASSYGGLYSPLHF. The CDR3 DNA is TGTGCCAGCAGTTACGGGGGACTCTATTCACCCCTCCACTTT.

CDR3 protein: CASSQKTGPSGETQYF. In DNA, the CDR3 is TGTGCCAGCAGCCAGAAGACAGGGCCGTCGGGGGAGACCCAGTACTTC. The chain uses TRBV4-2 and TRBJ2-5; 7 bases fit TRBD1. Germline values: CDR1 LGHNA, CDR2 YNFKEQ. The length of the CDR3 is 16 residues. The ends lost 3 bases at V and 5 bases at J; junction bases unmatched: 12.

This clone was detected ten times or more. The chain is built from TRBV3-1 (or the pseudogene TRBV3-2) and TRBJ2-7; 11 bases match TRBD2. The CDR3 consists of 17 residues. Trimming removed 1 base from V and 8 bases from J; junction bases left unmatched: 13. Germline V CDR1 and CDR2: LGHDT, YNNKEL (reference sequence). The CDR3: CASSQGVAGGPVDKQYF. The CDR3 DNA sequence: TGTGCCAGCAGCCAAGGGGTAGCGGGAGGGCCAGTAGACAAGCAGTACTTC.

The chain uses TRBV5-1 and TRBJ2-7; D possibly corresponds to TRBD2 (5 bases). Germline lookup yields CDR1 SGHRS and CDR2 YFSETQ. The CDR3 loop spans 16 amino acids. Trimming stripped 3 bases from V and 3 bases from J, with 19 bases between. DNA for the CDR3: TGCGCCAGCAGCTCCTCCCCCACATCGGCGGGCTACGAGCAGTACTTC. It yields the protein CASSSSPTSAGYEQYF.

The chain has TRBV24-1 and TRBJ2-3; TRBD1 might be the D (6 bases). Trimming cost V 4 bases and J 4 bases, with 17 bases left between them. CDR3 length: 16 residues. Germline V gene sequence: CDR1 KGHDR, CDR2 SFDVKD. The CDR3 DNA sequence: TGTGCCACCAGTGACCCTCCTACAGGGAGAGCAGATACGCAGTATTTT. This translates into CATSDPPTGRADTQYF.

This chain uses TRBV18 with TRBJ2-5; 7 bases agree with TRBD1. This CDR3 comprises 15 residues. In germline, CDR1 is KGHSH, CDR2 LQKENI. V dropped 5 bases and J dropped 3; count of bases not matched to a gene: 9. CDR3 DNA sequence: TGTGCCAGCTCAATTACGACAGGGTCAAAAGAGACCCAGTACTTC. Residues: CASSITTGSKETQYF.

The chain joins TRBV21-1 to TRBJ2-3; no DNA check was done on the table's D call, TRBD2. TRBV21-1 is an annotated pseudogene. The CDR3 is made up of 22 amino acids. As DNA, the CDR3 is TGTGCCAGCAGCAAAAGGCGATCTACCGGGACTAGCGGGAGGGATAGCACAGATACGCAGTATTTT. The encoded protein is CASSKRRSTGTSGRDSTDTQYF.

The V and J genes are TRBV27 and TRBJ2-7; TRBD2 matches at 8 bases. This CDR3 contains 13 residues. The V gene end was trimmed by 2 bases and the J gene end by 7 bases; junction bases not matched to a gene: 4. Germline CDR1 reads MNHEY; CDR2 reads SMNVEV (reference sequence). The CDR3 DNA reads as TGTGCCAGCAGTTTAATGGGACTAGGGGAGCAGTACTTC. It yields the protein CASSLMGLGEQYF.

The chain joins TRBV19 to TRBJ1-3; possible D gene TRBD1, 6 bases. Germline CDR1 LNHDA, CDR2 SQIVND (reference sequence). The CDR3 is made up of 16 amino acids. Trimming took 7 bases from V and 0 from J, leaving 16 bases between them. The CDR3 nucleotides are TGTGCCAGTACACCCGGGACACAACTCTCTGGAAACACCATATATTTT. Translation gives CASTPGTQLSGNTIYF.

The V gene is TRBV6-5, the J gene TRBJ2-1; 9 nucleotides agree with TRBD1. In germline, CDR1 is MNHEY, CDR2 SVGAGI. The junction had 12 bases not matched to a gene; V was cut back by 6 bases and J by 12 bases. This CDR3 is 14 amino acids long. The CDR3 here is CASRNTGQGKGQFF. CDR3 sequence (DNA): TGTGCCAGCAGAAATACCGGACAGGGGAAGGGGCAGTTCTTC.

The V gene is TRBV5-1, the J gene TRBJ2-7; maybe TRBD2 (5 bases). CDR3 length: 14 residues. V was pared by 1 base and J by 2 bases, with 10 bases between. Germline V lookup: CDR1 SGHRS, CDR2 YFSETQ. In DNA form, the CDR3 reads TGCGCCAGCAGCTTGTCGGGGAACCCCTACGAGCAGTACTTC. Translating gives CASSLSGNPYEQYF.

This sequence joins TRBV5-1 and TRBJ1-3; TRBD1 matches at 8 bases. The ends lost 4 bases at V and 3 bases at J; junction bases unmatched: 3. Germline CDR1 is SGHRS and CDR2 is YFSETQ. CDR3 length: 14 amino acids. CDR3 loop: CASSPGGGGNTIYF. The CDR3 region has the DNA TGCGCCAGCAGCCCAGGGGGCGGTGGAAACACCATATATTTT.

The chain combines TRBV7-6 with TRBJ2-7, with 7 bases lining up with TRBD2. CDR1 and CDR2 from the germline V gene are SGHVS and FNYEAQ. The CDR3 extends over 17 amino acids. With 3 bases clipped from V and 1 base from J, the junction kept 12 bases outside the gene matches. CDR3 protein: CASSLGGSGMLSYEQYF. CDR3 nucleotide sequence: TGTGCCAGCAGCTTGGGGGGAAGCGGGATGTTGTCCTACGAGCAGTACTTC.

A single count supports this clone. The rearrangement joins TRBV7-6 to TRBJ1-2; 7 bases are a match to TRBD1. The CDR3 has 18 residues. CDR1 is SGHVS and CDR2 is FNYEAQ in the germline V gene. J lost 1 base, V lost 5 bases, and 16 bases had no gene match. CDR3 region: CASSRQQGSGSLNYGYTF. The CDR3 bases are TGTGCCAGCAGCAGACAACAGGGGTCGGGGTCCCTTAACTATGGCTACACCTTC.

V gene TRBV27 combines with J gene TRBJ2-3; D is possibly TRBD1 (5 bases). Germline values: CDR1 MNHEY, CDR2 SMNVEV (reference sequence). The CDR3 consists of 12 residues. V lost 6 bases, J lost 5 bases, and 9 bases lay in between. CDR3 sequence reads: CASSLTGDTQYF. CDR3 sequence (DNA): TGTGCCAGCAGCCTAACAGGAGATACGCAGTATTTT.

The V gene is TRBV19, the J gene TRBJ1-5, with TRBD1 matching over 8 bases. The junction had 10 bases not matched to a gene; V was cut back by 5 bases and J by 4 bases. This CDR3 is built from 16 residues. Germline V gene lookup returns CDR1 LNHDA and CDR2 SQIVND (reference sequence). The CDR3 sequence is CASSYRDRSRNQPQHF. The DNA for the CDR3 is TGTGCCAGTAGTTACCGGGACAGGAGTCGGAATCAGCCCCAGCATTTT.

This chain uses TRBV6-5 with TRBJ2-7; D may be TRBD2 (6 bases). The CDR3 is 12 amino acids. Deletions cut 6 bases from V and 3 bases from J, with 9 bases between. The germline V gene encodes CDR1 MNHEY and CDR2 SVGAGI. CDR3 region: CASRGTFYEQYF. The CDR3 nucleotides are TGTGCCAGCAGGGGGACTTTCTACGAGCAGTACTTC.

The chain carries TRBV4-1 and TRBJ2-3, with TRBD2 matching 8 bases. This CDR3 spans 16 amino acids. With 0 bases clipped from V and 2 bases from J, the junction kept 4 bases outside the gene matches. The germline V gene has CDR1 MGHRA and CDR2 YSYEKL. CDR3 coding DNA: TGCGCCAGCAGCCAAGAATTAGCGGGGTACACAGATACGCAGTATTTT. Its translation: CASSQELAGYTDTQYF.